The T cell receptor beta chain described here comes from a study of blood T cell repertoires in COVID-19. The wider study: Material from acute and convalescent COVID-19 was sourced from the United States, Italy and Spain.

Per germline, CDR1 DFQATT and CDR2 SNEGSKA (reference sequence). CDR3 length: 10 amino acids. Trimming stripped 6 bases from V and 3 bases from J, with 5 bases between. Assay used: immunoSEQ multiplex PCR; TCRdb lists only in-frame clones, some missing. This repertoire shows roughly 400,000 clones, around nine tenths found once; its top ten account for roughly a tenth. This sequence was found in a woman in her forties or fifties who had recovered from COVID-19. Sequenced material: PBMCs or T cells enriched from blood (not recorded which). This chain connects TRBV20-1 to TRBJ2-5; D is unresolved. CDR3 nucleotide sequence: TGCAGTGCCCAAAAAGAGACCCAGTACTTC. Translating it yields CSAQKETQYF.